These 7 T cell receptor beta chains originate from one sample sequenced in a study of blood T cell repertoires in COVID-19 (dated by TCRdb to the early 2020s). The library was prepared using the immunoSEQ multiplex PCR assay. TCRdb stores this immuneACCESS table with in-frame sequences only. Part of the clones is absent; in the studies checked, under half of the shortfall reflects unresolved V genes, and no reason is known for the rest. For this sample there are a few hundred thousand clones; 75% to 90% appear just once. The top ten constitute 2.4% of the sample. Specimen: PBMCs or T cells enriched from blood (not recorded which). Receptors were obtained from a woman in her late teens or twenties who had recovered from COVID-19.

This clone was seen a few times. CDR3 loop: CASSRYSYYEQYF. The CDR3 DNA reads TGTGCCAGCAGCCGTTACTCCTACTACGAGCAGTACTTC. V usage is TRBV3-1 (or the pseudogene TRBV3-2) and J usage is TRBJ2-7, with D unresolved. Per the germline V gene, CDR1 is LGHDT and CDR2 is YNNKEL (reference sequence). The length of the CDR3 is 13 residues. Trimming took 4 bases from V and 3 from J, leaving 10 bases between them.

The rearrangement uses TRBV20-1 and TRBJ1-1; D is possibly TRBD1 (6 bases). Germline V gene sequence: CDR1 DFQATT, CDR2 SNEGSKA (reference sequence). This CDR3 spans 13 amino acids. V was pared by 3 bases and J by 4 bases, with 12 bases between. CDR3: CSASSQGLTEAFF. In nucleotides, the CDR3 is TGCAGTGCTAGTAGCCAGGGGCTCACTGAAGCTTTCTTT.

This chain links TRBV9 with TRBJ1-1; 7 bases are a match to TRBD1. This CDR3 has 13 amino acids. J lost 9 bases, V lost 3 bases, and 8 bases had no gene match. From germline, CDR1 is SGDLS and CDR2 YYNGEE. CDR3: CASSGSWGQKAFF. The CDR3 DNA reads TGTGCCAGCAGCGGTAGTTGGGGACAGAAAGCTTTCTTT.

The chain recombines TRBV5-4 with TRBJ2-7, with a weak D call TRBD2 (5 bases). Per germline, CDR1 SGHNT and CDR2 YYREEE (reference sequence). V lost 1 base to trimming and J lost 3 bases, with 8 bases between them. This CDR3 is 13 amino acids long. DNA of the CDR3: TGTGCCAGCAGCTTGTGGACTCACTACGAGCAGTACTTC. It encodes CASSLWTHYEQYF.

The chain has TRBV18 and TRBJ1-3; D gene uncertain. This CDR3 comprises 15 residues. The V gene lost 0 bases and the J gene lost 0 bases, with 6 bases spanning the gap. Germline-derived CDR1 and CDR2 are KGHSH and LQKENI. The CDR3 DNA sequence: TGTGCCAGCTCACCACCGGGCCACTCTGGAAACACCATATATTTT. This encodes CASSPPGHSGNTIYF.

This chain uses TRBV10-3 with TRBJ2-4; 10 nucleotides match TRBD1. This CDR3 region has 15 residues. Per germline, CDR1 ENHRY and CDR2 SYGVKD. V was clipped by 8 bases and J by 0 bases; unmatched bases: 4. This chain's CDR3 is CAIGQGDVAKNIQYF. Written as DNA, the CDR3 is TGTGCCATCGGACAGGGGGATGTAGCCAAAAACATTCAGTACTTC.

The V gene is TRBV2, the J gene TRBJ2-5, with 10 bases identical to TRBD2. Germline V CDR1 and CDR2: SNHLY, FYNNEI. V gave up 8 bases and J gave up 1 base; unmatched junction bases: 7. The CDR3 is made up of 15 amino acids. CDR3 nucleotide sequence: TGTGCCAGCGTCCCTCTAGCGGGGGCCCAAGAGACCCAGTACTTC. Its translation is CASVPLAGAQETQYF.